Listed here are 24 T cell receptor beta chains from one sample, sequenced in a study of blood T cell repertoires in COVID-19. Clones were sequenced by immunoSEQ multiplex PCR, and TCRdb holds only the in-frame ones, with some missing. The data show tens of thousands of clones, about 87% seen once. Sequenced material: peripheral blood. The receptors were gathered from a human donor in a cohort sampled during active COVID-19.

This chain uses TRBV4-2 with TRBJ2-1; 13 bases line up with TRBD2. This CDR3 spans 18 amino acids. Germline V CDR1 and CDR2: LGHNA, YNFKEQ. The junction had 6 bases not matched to a gene; V was cut back by 0 bases and J by 4 bases. The CDR3 DNA follows: TGTGCCAGCAGCCAAGATCGGACTAGCGGGAGACCTTACAATGAGCAGTTCTTC. This translates into CASSQDRTSGRPYNEQFF.

This clone appeared a single time. The chain carries TRBV6-5 and TRBJ1-1; TRBD1 might be the D (5 bases). The CDR3 spans 13 residues. Germline CDR1 reads MNHEY; CDR2 reads SVGAGI. V lost 6 bases and J 1 base, leaving 9 bases between the germline ends. The CDR3 region is CASRTGGNTEAFF. The CDR3 nucleotides are TGTGCCAGCAGAACGGGGGGGAACACTGAAGCTTTCTTT.

The V gene is TRBV6-4, the J gene TRBJ1-6; a possible D gene is TRBD1 (6 bases). The CDR3 is made up of 14 amino acids. CDR1 and CDR2 from the germline V gene are MRHNA and SNTAGT. Deletions cut 3 bases from V and 9 bases from J, with 12 bases between. The CDR3 sequence: CASSERTAVSPLHF. The DNA of the CDR3 is TGTGCCAGCAGTGAGAGGACAGCAGTTTCACCCCTCCACTTT.

The chain joins TRBV6-1 to TRBJ1-1; possible D gene TRBD1, 5 bases. The CDR3 has 15 amino acids. V was clipped by 0 bases and J by 12 bases, with 20 bases between them. Germline lookup yields CDR1 MNHNS and CDR2 SASEGT. The CDR3 DNA sequence: TGTGCCAGCAGTGAAGCGCAGGGTATCGTAATAAGCACTTTCTTT. This gives the protein CASSEAQGIVISTFF.

The chain couples TRBV11-2 to TRBJ1-4; 9 nucleotides align to TRBD1. V shed 6 bases, J shed 8 bases, and the junction held 7 bases outside the gene matches. Germline V lookup: CDR1 SGHAT, CDR2 FQNNGV. The CDR3 contains 14 residues. CDR3 protein: CASSNRGLKEKLFF. CDR3 coding DNA: TGTGCCAGCAGTAACAGGGGGCTGAAAGAAAAACTGTTTTTT.

The chain links TRBV9 to TRBJ2-7; 11 bases agree with TRBD2. The V gene's germline CDR1 is SGDLS and CDR2 YYNGEE. The ends lost 4 bases at V and 4 bases at J; junction bases unmatched: 4. The CDR3 contains 14 residues. As DNA, the CDR3 is TGTGCCAGCAGCCCGACTAGCGGGACTTACGAGCAGTACTTC. Protein sequence: CASSPTSGTYEQYF.

This clone was detected a few times. The chain employs TRBV27 and TRBJ2-1; the D gene is possibly TRBD2 (8 bases). Deletions cut 5 bases from V and 0 bases from J, with 26 bases between. This CDR3 is built from 20 residues. Germline-derived CDR1 and CDR2 are MNHEY and SMNVEV (reference sequence). The CDR3: CASSPGGAGGLGVSYNEQFF. CDR3 nucleotides: TGTGCCAGCAGTCCCGGAGGGGCAGGGGGACTAGGGGTCTCCTACAATGAGCAGTTCTTC.

V usage is TRBV2 and J usage is TRBJ2-7, with D possibly being TRBD1 (6 bases). The CDR3 is made up of 13 amino acids. The V gene lost 7 bases and the J gene lost 3 bases, with 13 bases spanning the gap. Germline lookup yields CDR1 SNHLY and CDR2 FYNNEI. The CDR3 nucleotides read TGTGCCAGCACCCAACAGGGTGGCTACGAGCAGTACTTC. This translates into CASTQQGGYEQYF.

The V gene is TRBV25-1, the J gene TRBJ1-1; a possible D gene is TRBD1 (6 bases). V was shortened by 6 bases and J by 0 bases, with 8 bases between the two germline ends. This CDR3 has 13 amino acids. CDR1 and CDR2 from the germline V gene are MGHDK and SYGVNS. The CDR3 sequence is CASSQGMNTEAFF. CDR3 DNA sequence: TGTGCCAGCAGCCAGGGGATGAACACTGAAGCTTTCTTT.

The chain recombines TRBV5-1 with TRBJ2-1; 12 nucleotides agree with TRBD2. The CDR3 spans 15 residues. Germline V lookup: CDR1 SGHRS, CDR2 YFSETQ. The trim removed 0 bases at V and 6 bases at J, leaving 1 base unmatched. The CDR3 protein is CASSLGLAGVNEQFF. CDR3 DNA: TGCGCCAGCAGCTTGGGACTAGCGGGAGTCAATGAGCAGTTCTTC. Full variable domain (remainder filled in from reference TRBV5-1 and TRBJ2-1): KAGVTQTPRYLIKTRGQQVTLSCSPISGHRSVSWYQQTPGQGLQFLFEYFSETQRNKGNFPGRFSGRQFSNSRSEMNVSTLELGDSALYLCASSLGLAGVNEQFFGPGTRLTVL.

This rearrangement joins TRBV5-4 to TRBJ1-1; the match to TRBD1 covers 10 bases. The CDR3 runs to 16 residues. CDR1 SGHNT and CDR2 YYREEE come from the germline V gene (reference sequence). J gave up 4 bases and V 3 bases, and 9 bases lay outside the gene matches. CDR3 sequence (DNA): TGTGCCAGCAGCTCCGGGACAGGGGCTTTGTTCACTGAAGCTTTCTTT. Its translation: CASSSGTGALFTEAFF.

This clone occurred once. The rearrangement links TRBV6-6 to TRBJ2-2; 9 bases are shared with TRBD2. The CDR3 has 14 amino acids. Germline assignment: CDR1 MNHNY and CDR2 SVGAGI (reference sequence). The V and J ends lost 6 bases and 4 bases, in that order; junction bases with no gene match: 3. Here the CDR3 reads CASSPAGGTGELFF. The CDR3 DNA sequence: TGTGCCAGCAGCCCAGCGGGAGGCACCGGGGAGCTGTTTTTT.

The chain links TRBV3-1 (or the pseudogene TRBV3-2) to TRBJ1-1; D not resolved. The CDR3 extends over 15 amino acids. V was clipped by 1 base and J by 0 bases, with 9 bases between them. Per germline, CDR1 LGHDT and CDR2 YNNKEL (reference sequence). This CDR3 is CASSQGARLNTEAFF. Written as DNA, the CDR3 is TGTGCCAGCAGCCAAGGCGCCAGGCTGAACACTGAAGCTTTCTTT.

This CDR3 is CASSEAWGDEQYF. The CDR3 DNA is TGTGCCAGCAGTGAAGCTTGGGGGGACGAGCAGTACTTC. The chain links TRBV6-1 to TRBJ2-7, with D possibly being TRBD2 (6 bases). This CDR3 contains 13 residues. Trimming removed 0 bases from V and 5 bases from J, with 8 bases in between. Germline CDR1 MNHNS, CDR2 SASEGT.

The genes are TRBV14 and TRBJ2-2; possible D gene TRBD1, 6 bases. CDR3 size: 16 residues. Trimming pared 0 bases from V and 3 bases from J, leaving 11 bases between. The V gene's germline CDR1 is SGHDN and CDR2 FVKESK. CDR3: CASSQERTGHTGELFF. DNA of the CDR3: TGTGCCAGCAGCCAAGAGCGTACAGGGCACACCGGGGAGCTGTTTTTT.

This clone was detected only once. The chain recombines TRBV7-2 with TRBJ2-5, with TRBD2 identical over 10 bases. The CDR3 is 15 residues long. V was clipped by 2 bases and J by 6 bases; unmatched bases: 6. Germline loops: CDR1 SGHTA, CDR2 FQGNSA. The CDR3: CASSLSPSGRQTQYF. The DNA for the CDR3 is TGTGCCAGCAGCTTATCCCCTAGCGGGAGACAGACCCAGTACTTC.

V and J are TRBV4-1 and TRBJ2-5, with D possibly TRBD1 on 5 matching bases. Per the germline V gene, CDR1 is MGHRA and CDR2 is YSYEKL. V was pared by 0 bases and J by 3 bases, with 5 bases between. The length of the CDR3 is 13 residues. CDR3 nucleotide sequence: TGCGCCAGCAGCCAAGACAGGGAAGAGACCCAGTACTTC. Its protein is CASSQDREETQYF.

The chain joins TRBV19 to TRBJ1-2; possibly TRBD1 for D (6 bases). CDR1 is LNHDA, CDR2 SQIVND, per germline (reference sequence). This CDR3 spans 15 amino acids. V lost 6 bases to trimming and J lost 0 bases, with 14 bases between them. CDR3 bases: TGTGCCAGTAGCCCTCGGGACATAGCTAACTATGGCTACACCTTC. Its protein product is CASSPRDIANYGYTF.

The CDR3 loop reads CASRLSGNSYNEQFF. The CDR3 DNA sequence: TGTGCCAGTAGGCTTAGCGGGAACTCCTACAATGAGCAGTTCTTC. The rearrangement joins TRBV19 to TRBJ2-1; TRBD2 matches at 8 bases. Unmatched junction bases numbered 4, after V lost 6 bases and J lost 0 bases. From germline, CDR1 is LNHDA and CDR2 SQIVND (reference sequence). The CDR3 runs 15 residues. Using reference TRBV19 and TRBJ2-1 for the parts outside the CDR3, the full variable domain is DGGITQSPKYLFRKEGQNVTLSCEQNLNHDAMYWYRQDPGQGLRLIYYSQIVNDFQKGDIAEGYSVSREKKESFPLTVTSAQKNPTAFYLCASRLSGNSYNEQFFGPGTRLTVL.

The V call is TRBV29-1, the J call TRBJ2-1; 9 bases are a match to TRBD1. The CDR3 loop spans 14 amino acids. Trimming at V came to 3 bases and at J to 2 bases, leaving 2 bases not matched to a gene. Germline CDR1 and CDR2: SQVTM and ANQGSEA. CDR3 in amino acids: CSVDRDRAYNEQFF. Here the CDR3 DNA reads TGCAGCGTTGACCGGGACAGGGCCTACAATGAGCAGTTCTTC.

The rearrangement links TRBV20-1 to TRBJ1-1; 7 bases fit TRBD1. V dropped 4 bases and J dropped 4; count of bases not matched to a gene: 0. Germline V lookup: CDR1 DFQATT, CDR2 SNEGSKA (reference sequence). This CDR3 contains 11 residues. CDR3 nucleotides: TGCAGTGCTACAGGGGGCACTGAAGCTTTCTTT. Its translation is CSATGGTEAFF.

The J gene is TRBJ1-5, the V gene TRBV4-1, with 7 bases that match TRBD1. The CDR3 has 17 amino acids. Germline trimming cut 3 bases from V and 2 bases from J; bases unmatched to any gene: 10. Germline lookup yields CDR1 MGHRA and CDR2 YSYEKL. CDR3 DNA sequence: TGCGCCAGCAGCCAGAGTAGGGGGCTCGGAGGCAATCAGCCCCAGCATTTT. It yields the protein CASSQSRGLGGNQPQHF.

The chain uses TRBV19 and TRBJ1-6, with 9 bases aligning to TRBD1. This CDR3 is 14 amino acids long. After removal of 10 bases from V and 7 bases from J, the junction contained 8 bases not matched to a gene. Germline values: CDR1 LNHDA, CDR2 SQIVND (reference sequence). The DNA of the CDR3 is TGTGCCACCAGGACAGGGGAATACAATTCACCCCTCCACTTT. It translates to CATRTGEYNSPLHF.

The chain combines TRBV30 with TRBJ2-7; 12 bases are a match to TRBD2. Losses at the gene ends were 7 bases for V and 1 base for J; bases not matched to a gene: 2. Germline V gene data show CDR1 as GTSNPN and CDR2 as SVGIG (reference sequence). This CDR3 spans 13 amino acids. In DNA, the CDR3 is TGTGCCTACACTAGCGGGGGGTCCTACGAGCAGTACTTC. Residues: CAYTSGGSYEQYF.